The source of this TCR beta chain is a study of monozygotic twins with inflammatory bowel disease. Germline V gene lookup returns CDR1 ENHRY and CDR2 SYGVKD. The CDR3 is made up of 14 amino acids. TCRdb re-called the 5' RACE reads and gives one entry per CDR3 protein, without DNA. The sample totals over 120,000 distinct CDR3 sequences. The chain combines TRBV10-3 with TRBJ1-1. Source material: blood. This TCR came from a human donor with ulcerative colitis or Crohn's disease, or a healthy co-twin of an affected twin (not recorded which). This CDR3 is CAISATKGETEAFF.